This T cell receptor beta chain originates from a study of long-term antiretroviral therapy in people with HIV. Findings and limits, study-wide: Investigators report no available data on ART adherence, viral resistance or therapy changes.

A v3.0 immunoSEQ assay was performed at survey level. TCRdb's table, derived via immunoSEQ multiplex PCR, lists solely in-frame clones and lacks some. The data show about 39,000 clones, with approximately 86% seen just once and about 4% held by the top ten. About this clone itself: Its antigen remains unknown.

A minimum of one pre-ART and two post-ART PBMC samples existed for each donor. The CDR3 covers 15 residues. This clonotype was obtained from a woman in her late teens or twenties with HIV. The V call is TRBV21-1, the J call TRBJ1-5; TRBD1, the table's D call, was not compared with the DNA. TRBV21-1 is a pseudogene. Material: unsorted PBMCs, obtained just before starting antiretroviral therapy. Here the CDR3 DNA reads TGTGCCAGCGAGGACAGGGTCGCATCAAATCAGCCCCAGCATTTT. Translated: CASEDRVASNQPQHF.